This T cell receptor beta chain was profiled in a study of T cells expressing NK-cell markers (TCRdb year 2020). With regard to the full study: TCR beta-chain repertoires were profiled in sorted CD3+CD56+NKG2C+, CD3+CD56+NKG2C- and CD3+CD56-NKG2C+ T-cell subsets from several donors. Among the eight sequenced donors, seven were HCMV-seropositive and one was HCMV-seronegative. The eight sequenced donors were randomly selected healthy volunteers, three men and five women. The libraries were sequenced on Illumina HiSeq 2000/2500, MiSeq or NextSeq, producing 2 x 150 bp reads. Study-wide findings and limitations: Those dominant clonotypes were again the most abundant among CD3+CD56-NKG2C+ cells in several donors, at roughly 28.3-65%. For six donors, the dominant CD3+CD56+NKG2C+ clonotypes were among the top 10 CD8+ clonotypes and accounted for about 1.0-7.0% of CD8+ T cells. Whether the expanded NKG2C-expressing T cell clones were specific for HCMV antigens remained unclear.

HCMV-specific IgG was detected in serum with a commercial ELISA kit to determine HCMV serostatus. Ficoll density gradient centrifugation was used to isolate peripheral blood mononuclear cells from blood. Concerning this clonotype itself: It lacks a known antigen.

CDR3 length: 17 amino acids, cysteine to phenylalanine. No DNA sequence is on record. The germline V gene sets CDR1 to SGHTA and CDR2 to FQGNSA. Sequencing was carried out with an Illumina HiSeq 2000. The TCR beta cDNA libraries were made using 5'RACE template switching, a step that added both a universal primer site and unique molecular identifiers. Priming for cDNA synthesis came from the TCR beta constant segment, and two successive PCR amplification steps followed. The published analysis was carried out like this. MIGEC handled demultiplexing of the reads and grouping by UMI, while MiTCR was used to assemble and quantify clonotypes. Only TCR cDNA sequences supported by at least two reads were kept to exclude erroneous sequences. The tcR package was used for downstream repertoire analysis, and clonotypes were matched across fractions by CDR3 nucleotide sequence plus V segment. VDJmatch was used to annotate antigen specificity against VDJdb, with one amino acid substitution in CDR3 allowed. TCRdb reprocessed the reads, so every CDR3 protein sequence counts as one entry and DNA is not shown. In this record, the V and J calls reflect TCRdb's handling and not the investigators' own analysis. The table for this sample lists a few hundred thousand distinct CDR3 sequences. The ten top clones hold around 0.4% of the sample.

This receptor was taken from a man aged 18 to 35 in good health. Donor details come from another sample of the same person, matched by shared clones. The V gene is TRBV7-2 and the J gene is TRBJ2-2; TCRdb reports TRBD1, a call that lacks DNA to check it against. The sequenced sample was blood T cells: a sorted CD56 or NKG2C T cell subset, CD4+ or CD8+ T cells, or bulk PBMC T cells (not recorded which). The CDR3 region reads CASSLRGTGKNTGELFF.